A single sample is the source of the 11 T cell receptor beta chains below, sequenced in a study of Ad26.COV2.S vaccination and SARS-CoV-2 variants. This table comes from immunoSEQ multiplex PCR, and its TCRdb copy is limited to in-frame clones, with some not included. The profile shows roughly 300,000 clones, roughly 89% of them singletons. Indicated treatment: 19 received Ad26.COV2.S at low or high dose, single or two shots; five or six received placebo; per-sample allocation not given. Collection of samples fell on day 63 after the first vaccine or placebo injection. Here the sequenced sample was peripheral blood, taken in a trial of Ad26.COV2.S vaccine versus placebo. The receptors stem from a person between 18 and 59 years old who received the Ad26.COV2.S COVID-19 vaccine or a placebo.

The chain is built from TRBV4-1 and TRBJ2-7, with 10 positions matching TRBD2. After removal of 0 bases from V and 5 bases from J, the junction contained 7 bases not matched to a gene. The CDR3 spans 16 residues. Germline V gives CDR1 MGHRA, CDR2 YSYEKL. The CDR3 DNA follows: TGCGCCAGCAGCCAAGATGGTCTAGCGGGAGAGGACGAGCAGTACTTC. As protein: CASSQDGLAGEDEQYF.

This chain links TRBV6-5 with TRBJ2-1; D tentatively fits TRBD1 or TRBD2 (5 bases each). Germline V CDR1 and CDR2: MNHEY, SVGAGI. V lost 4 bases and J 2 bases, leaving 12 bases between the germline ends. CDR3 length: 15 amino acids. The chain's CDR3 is CASSSRMGAYNEQFF. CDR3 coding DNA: TGTGCCAGCAGTTCCCGAATGGGGGCCTACAATGAGCAGTTCTTC.

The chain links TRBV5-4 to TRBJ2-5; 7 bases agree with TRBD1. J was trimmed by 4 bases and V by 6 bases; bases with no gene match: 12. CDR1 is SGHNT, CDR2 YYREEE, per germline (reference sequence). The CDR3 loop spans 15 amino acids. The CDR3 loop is CASTTGTAGGETQYF. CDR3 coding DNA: TGTGCCAGCACTACAGGGACAGCCGGTGGAGAGACCCAGTACTTC.

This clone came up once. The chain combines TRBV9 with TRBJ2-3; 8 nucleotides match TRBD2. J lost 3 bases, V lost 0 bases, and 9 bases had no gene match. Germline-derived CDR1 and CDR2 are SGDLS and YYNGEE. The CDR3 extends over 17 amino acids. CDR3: CASSVAFSGAPTDTQYF. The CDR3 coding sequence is TGTGCCAGCAGCGTAGCTTTTAGCGGGGCCCCGACAGATACGCAGTATTTT. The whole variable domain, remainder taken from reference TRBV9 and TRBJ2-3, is DSGVTQTPKHLITATGQRVTLRCSPRSGDLSVYWYQQSLDQGLQFLIQYYNGEERAKGNILERFSAQQFPDLHSELNLSSLELGDSALYFCASSVAFSGAPTDTQYFGPGTRLTVL.

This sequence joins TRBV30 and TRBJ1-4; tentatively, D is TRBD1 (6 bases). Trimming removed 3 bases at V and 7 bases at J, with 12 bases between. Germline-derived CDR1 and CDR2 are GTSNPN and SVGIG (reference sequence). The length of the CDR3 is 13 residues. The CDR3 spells CAWSPRGFEKLFF. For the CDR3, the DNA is TGTGCCTGGAGCCCCAGGGGTTTTGAAAAACTGTTTTTT.

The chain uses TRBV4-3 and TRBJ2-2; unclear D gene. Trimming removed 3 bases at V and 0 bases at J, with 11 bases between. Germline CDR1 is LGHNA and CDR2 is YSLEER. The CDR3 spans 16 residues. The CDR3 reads CASSQVGWANTGELFF. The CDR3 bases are TGCGCCAGCAGCCAGGTCGGGTGGGCGAACACCGGGGAGCTGTTTTTT.

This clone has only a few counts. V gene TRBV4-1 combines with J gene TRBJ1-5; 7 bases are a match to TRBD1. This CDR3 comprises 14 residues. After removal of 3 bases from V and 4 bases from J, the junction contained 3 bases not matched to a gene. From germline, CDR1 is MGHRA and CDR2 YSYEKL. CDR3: CASSQIQGNQPQHF. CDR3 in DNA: TGCGCCAGCAGCCAGATACAGGGGAATCAGCCCCAGCATTTT.

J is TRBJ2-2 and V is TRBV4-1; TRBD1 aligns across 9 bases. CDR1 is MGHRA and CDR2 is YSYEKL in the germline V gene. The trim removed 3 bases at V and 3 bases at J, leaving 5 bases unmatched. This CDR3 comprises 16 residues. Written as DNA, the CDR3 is TGCGCCAGCAGCCATCCCGGGACAGGGTACACCGGGGAGCTGTTTTTT. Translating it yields CASSHPGTGYTGELFF.

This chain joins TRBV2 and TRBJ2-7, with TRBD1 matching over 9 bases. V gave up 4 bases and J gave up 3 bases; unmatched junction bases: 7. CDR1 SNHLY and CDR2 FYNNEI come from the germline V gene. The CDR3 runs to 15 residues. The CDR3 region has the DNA TGTGCCAGCAGTGCAGGACAGGGGACGAGCTACGAGCAGTACTTC. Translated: CASSAGQGTSYEQYF.

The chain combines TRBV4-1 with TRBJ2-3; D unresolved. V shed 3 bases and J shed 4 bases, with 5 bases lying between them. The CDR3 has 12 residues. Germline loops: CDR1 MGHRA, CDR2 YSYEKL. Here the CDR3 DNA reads TGCGCCAGCAGCCAGGCGGCAGATACGCAGTATTTT. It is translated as CASSQAADTQYF.

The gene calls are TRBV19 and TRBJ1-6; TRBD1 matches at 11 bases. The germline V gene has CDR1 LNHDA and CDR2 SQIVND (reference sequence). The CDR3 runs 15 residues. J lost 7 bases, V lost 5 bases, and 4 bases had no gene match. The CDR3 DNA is TGTGCCAGTAGTGCCGGGACAGGGGGAAATTCACCCCTCCACTTT. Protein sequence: CASSAGTGGNSPLHF.